These T cell receptor beta chains were read from a single sample in a study of PD-L1 blockade in urothelial cancer. Sequenced by immunoSEQ multiplex PCR; TCRdb stores in-frame clones only, minus some. Found here are 35,000 to 40,000 clones, 90% of them singletons; the top ten hold approximately 8.3%. Sequences were derived from PBMCs, sampled around atezolizumab (anti-PD-L1) treatment. These receptors came from a man in his sixties or seventies with urothelial cancer. Each CDR3 is given without its conserved first and last residue.

v_call cdr3_aa
TRBV25-1 ASSELRSGGEQF
TRBV10-3 AINRGQGINEQF
TRBV9 ASSVDGYEQY
TRBV19 ASSIGPVAKNIQY
TRBV5-1 ASSLRPGDQY
TRBV29-1 SVEILGRMDRYSNQPQH
TRBV6-1 ASGGYLDATDTQY
TRBV2 ASSLSPPGQY
TRBV7-9 ASSALRDTQY
TRBV4-1 ASSRELAGGLGDTQY
TRBV6-5 ASRQHPNTEAF
TRBV28 ASSSVAGGPSTDTQY
TRBV11-1 ASSDSTGATNEKLF
TRBV5-6 ASSLDLKSDEQY
TRBV28 ASSQGFYSNQPQH
TRBV6-5 ASQGGPEAF
TRBV7-6 ASSPRQSSYEQY
TRBV7-2 ASSLDIDQPQH
TRBV14 ASSPRRGRGNNEQF
TRBV18 ASSPAGQGKNTIY
TRBV27 ASSPSGRAYNEQF
TRBV5-1 ASSLAGDRGGEQF
TRBV5-1 ASSLGQGASTDTQY
TRBV27 ASSSQGALNDQPQH
TRBV2 ASTRTGKGTEAF
TRBV30 AWSDPGGAGNTEAF
TRBV9 ASSVASGSGDTQY
TRBV2 TSSELVLSGNTIY
TRBV9 ASGGGINIQY
TRBV5-4 ASSSPSTGLQDGYT
TRBV7-9 ASSLTGGSYEQY
TRBV27 ASSFRSGNTIY
TRBV6-4 ASSDSEGGVGCYPRSYQPQH
TRBV18 ASSPPRQGATKNIQY
TRBV9 ASSVSSGYTDTQY
TRBV5-6 ASSLEGRGEQY
TRBV5-1 ASSFGQAPTNEKLF
TRBV29-1 SVGGQLRQF
TRBV21-1 ASSGGQGGRYEQY
TRBV4-2 ASSQFETVPGNTIY
TRBV7-9 ASSLGGQGGQTQF